Listed here are 17 T cell receptor beta chains from one sample, sequenced in a study of blood T cell repertoires in COVID-19. Profiled with immunoSEQ multiplex PCR; TCRdb holds only in-frame clones, not every one. The sample carries under 300,000 clones, 70% to 90% recorded once. The sequencing sample was made of PBMCs or T cells enriched from blood (not recorded which). The receptor source for this set is a woman aged 45-59 years who had recovered from COVID-19.

The V and J genes are TRBV10-3 and TRBJ2-7; D possibly corresponds to TRBD1 (5 bases). Germline V lookup: CDR1 ENHRY, CDR2 SYGVKD. CDR3 length: 11 residues. V was shortened by 10 bases and J by 5 bases, with 12 bases between the two germline ends. CDR3 loop: CATARVDEQYF. CDR3 in DNA: TGTGCCACCGCCAGGGTCGACGAGCAGTACTTC.

This clone was counted a single time. The chain links TRBV3-1 (or the pseudogene TRBV3-2) to TRBJ2-3, with a tentative D call TRBD2 (6 bases). Trimming stripped 4 bases from V and 1 base from J, with 18 bases between. In germline, CDR1 is LGHDT, CDR2 YNNKEL (reference sequence). The CDR3 spans 17 residues. CDR3 in amino acids: CASSPRLATRGTDTQYF. The CDR3 DNA sequence: TGTGCCAGCAGCCCTCGTCTAGCGACCCGTGGCACAGATACGCAGTATTTT.

The chain links TRBV4-2 to TRBJ1-2; 8 bases match TRBD1. The CDR3 has 14 amino acids. The germline gives CDR1 LGHNA, CDR2 YNFKEQ. V was pared by 4 bases and J by 6 bases, with 7 bases of the junction left unmatched. DNA of the CDR3: TGTGCCAGCAGCCCCCGACAGGGGCCGGATGGCTACACCTTC. It is translated as CASSPRQGPDGYTF.

The rearrangement joins TRBV18 to TRBJ2-2, with 8 bases that match TRBD1. The V gene's germline CDR1 is KGHSH and CDR2 LQKENI. The CDR3 extends over 15 amino acids. Unmatched junction bases numbered 5, after V lost 2 bases and J lost 6 bases. CDR3 bases: TGTGCCAGCTCACCAAGGACAGGGTCCGCCGGGGAGCTGTTTTTT. Protein sequence: CASSPRTGSAGELFF.

The gene calls are TRBV9 and TRBJ1-3; D is ambiguous. Per germline, CDR1 SGDLS and CDR2 YYNGEE. This CDR3 has 15 residues. The V and J ends lost 2 bases and 0 bases respectively, with 9 bases between them. The CDR3 region is CASSVGSSSGNTIYF. CDR3 DNA sequence: TGTGCCAGCAGCGTTGGGTCTAGCTCTGGAAACACCATATATTTT.

The V call is TRBV4-2, the J call TRBJ2-7, with 9 bases matching TRBD2. CDR3 length: 15 residues. Trimming at V came to 0 bases and at J to 2 bases, leaving 2 bases not matched to a gene. CDR1 and CDR2 from the germline V gene are LGHNA and YNFKEQ. DNA for the CDR3: TGTGCCAGCAGCCAAGAGCCTAGCGGGACCTACGAGCAGTACTTC. Its translation: CASSQEPSGTYEQYF.

The J gene is TRBJ1-1, the V gene TRBV6-5; D uncertain. The CDR3 is made up of 16 amino acids. From germline, CDR1 is MNHEY and CDR2 SVGAGI. V dropped 0 bases and J dropped 3 bases, with 14 bases sitting between them. The CDR3 DNA sequence: TGTGCCAGCAGTTACTCGACCCAGCGATGGGACACTGAAGCTTTCTTT. Protein product: CASSYSTQRWDTEAFF.

This clone was counted between two and nine times. The chain has TRBV3-1 (or the pseudogene TRBV3-2) and TRBJ2-7; no clear D gene. There are 12 residues in the CDR3. Trimming cost V 2 bases and J 3 bases, with 5 bases left between them. Germline-derived CDR1 and CDR2 are LGHDT and YNNKEL (reference sequence). Here the CDR3 reads CASSQNLYEQYF. CDR3 bases: TGTGCCAGCAGCCAAAATCTCTACGAGCAGTACTTC.

This chain uses TRBV28 with TRBJ2-7; D call uncertain. The CDR3 is 15 amino acids. Trimming cost V 4 bases and J 3 bases, with 16 bases left between them. Germline CDR1 is MDHEN and CDR2 is SYDVKM. CDR3 in DNA: TGTGCCAGCAGTTCCCCGACTCTCCCCTACTACGAGCAGTACTTC. Translation gives CASSSPTLPYYEQYF.

The V gene is TRBV28, the J gene TRBJ1-3; D unclear. V lost 2 bases and J lost 4, with 12 bases in between. The germline V gene has CDR1 MDHEN and CDR2 SYDVKM. The CDR3 loop spans 15 amino acids. DNA of the CDR3: TGTGCCAGCAGTTTACGTGGAGTTCCCGGAAACACCATATATTTT. Protein sequence: CASSLRGVPGNTIYF.

The chain is built from TRBV7-9 and TRBJ2-1; D is possibly TRBD2 (6 bases). Germline V gene lookup returns CDR1 SEHNR and CDR2 FQNEAQ (reference sequence). The CDR3 is 15 amino acids. Trimming stripped 1 base from V and 4 bases from J, with 11 bases between. CDR3 nucleotides: TGTGCCAGCAGCTTAGGGGGAGGACCTTACAATGAGCAGTTCTTC. Protein product: CASSLGGGPYNEQFF. The full variable domain, completed using reference TRBV7-9 and TRBJ2-1, is DTGVSQNPRHKITKRGQNVTFRCDPISEHNRLYWYRQTLGQGPEFLTYFQNEAQLEKSRLLSDRFSAERPKGSFSTLEIQRTEQGDSAMYLCASSLGGGPYNEQFFGPGTRLTVL.

This clone was picked up a small number of times. The junction departs from the called germline gene at one end, perhaps through a read error. In DNA, the CDR3 is TGTGCCAGCAGCACCGAGGCGGGGGCCCGAGACTTC. This translates into CASSTEAGARDF. V usage is TRBV7-9 and J usage is TRBJ2-5, with D perhaps matching TRBD2 (7 bases). The CDR3 is made up of 12 amino acids. The V gene's germline CDR1 is SEHNR and CDR2 FQNEAQ (reference sequence).

This sequence joins TRBV3-1 (or the pseudogene TRBV3-2) and TRBJ1-6, with no clear D. The CDR3 is 14 amino acids. V was shortened by 0 bases and J by 8 bases, with 8 bases between the two germline ends. CDR1 and CDR2 (germline): LGHDT, YNNKEL (reference sequence). The CDR3, as DNA: TGTGCCAGCAGCCAAGATCCGGGTTATTCACCCCTCCACTTT. Translated, it gives CASSQDPGYSPLHF.

The chain links TRBV10-3 to TRBJ2-7, with TRBD2 matching 8 bases. Looked up from germline, CDR1 is ENHRY and CDR2 is SYGVKD. V was pared by 10 bases and J by 4 bases, with 12 bases of the junction left unmatched. The CDR3 spans 14 residues. The CDR3 sequence is CATQEVAGYYEQYF. For the CDR3, the DNA is TGTGCCACCCAGGAGGTAGCGGGATATTACGAGCAGTACTTC.

The count of this clone is one. J is TRBJ2-7 and V is TRBV5-8; D call uncertain. Trimming pared 4 bases from V and 8 bases from J, leaving 13 bases between. This CDR3 has 12 amino acids. Germline V CDR1 and CDR2: SGHTS, YDEGEE. CDR3: CASSAETPQQYF. The CDR3 nucleotides read TGTGCCAGCAGCGCCGAGACTCCCCAGCAGTACTTC.

This sequence joins TRBV30 and TRBJ1-5; D is ambiguous. The V and J ends lost 5 bases and 0 bases respectively, with 11 bases between them. Germline assignment: CDR1 GTSNPN and CDR2 SVGIG (reference sequence). This CDR3 spans 14 amino acids. The CDR3 loop reads CAWGRITSNQPQHF. The CDR3 nucleotides are TGTGCCTGGGGGCGGATCACTAGCAATCAGCCCCAGCATTTT.

In this sample, this clone turned up a few times. The rearrangement links TRBV14 to TRBJ1-2; a possible D gene is TRBD1 (6 bases). V lost 1 base, J lost 0 bases, and 15 bases lay in between. The CDR3 is 17 amino acids. Germline values: CDR1 SGHDN, CDR2 FVKESK. CDR3 DNA: TGTGCCAGCAGCCAAGCACTCGGACAGAAAACTAACTATGGCTACACCTTC. Translating it yields CASSQALGQKTNYGYTF.